In this sample, the clone carrying this T cell receptor beta chain turned up once. What it recognizes is unknown. The V gene lost 5 bases and the J gene lost 4 bases, with 16 bases spanning the gap. Germline CDR1 is MDHEN and CDR2 is SYDVKM. The CDR3 consists of 15 residues. TCRdb passed the RT-PCR reads through MiXCR, listing each CDR3 protein once. The sample consists of fewer than 3,000 distinct CDR3 sequences, approximately 82% of them appearing once. The data stem from a study of yellow fever vaccine responses in identical twins. Study results and caveats: Reportedly, the response of twins' T cells to the vaccine seemed partly convergent, partly personalized.

The clonotype was recovered from a woman between 18 and 30 years old who received the yellow fever vaccine. The rearrangement uses TRBV28 and TRBJ2-3; D possibly corresponds to TRBD2 (6 bases). The sample was T cells from blood (PBMCs), unsorted or a sorted subset (not recorded which), taken before or after yellow fever vaccination (not recorded which). CDR3 residues: CASSPSSVPPDTQYF. CDR3 DNA sequence: TGTGCCAGCAGTCCATCTAGCGTGCCCCCAGATACGCAGTATTTT.